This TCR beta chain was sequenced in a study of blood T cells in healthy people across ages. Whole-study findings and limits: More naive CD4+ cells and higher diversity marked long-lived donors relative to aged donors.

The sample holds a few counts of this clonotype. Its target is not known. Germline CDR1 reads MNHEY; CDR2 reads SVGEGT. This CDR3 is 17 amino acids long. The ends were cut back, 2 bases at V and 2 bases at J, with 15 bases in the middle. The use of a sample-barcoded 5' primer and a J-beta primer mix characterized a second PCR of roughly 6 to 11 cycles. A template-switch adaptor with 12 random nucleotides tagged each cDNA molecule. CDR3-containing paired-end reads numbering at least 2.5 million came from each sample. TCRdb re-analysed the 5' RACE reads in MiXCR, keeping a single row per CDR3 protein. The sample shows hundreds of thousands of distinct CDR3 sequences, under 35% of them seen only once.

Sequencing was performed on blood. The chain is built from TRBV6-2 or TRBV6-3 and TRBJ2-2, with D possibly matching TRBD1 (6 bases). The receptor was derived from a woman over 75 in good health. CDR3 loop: CASSYGRTGKNTGELFF. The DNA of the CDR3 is TGTGCCAGCAGTTACGGGCGTACAGGGAAAAACACCGGGGAGCTGTTTTTT.